The present T cell receptor beta chain was sequenced within a study of TIL therapy for anti-PD-1-resistant metastatic lung cancer. Study as a whole: Median patient age was about 55, ranging about 38-80 years. Most patients had lung adenocarcinoma; a handful of tumors were EGFR-mutant, two ALK-rearranged; half smoked currently or formerly.

The time point is: pre-treatment sample, taken before nivolumab and TIL therapy. Most excised metastases sampled were pleural nodules or supraclavicular lymph nodes. Enrollment ran from 2017 to early 2020. The libraries were made with immunoSEQ v3. Each library reached around 1.9 million read pairs, or about 5-6.5 million at deep level. Profiling relied on immunoSEQ multiplex PCR, and the TCRdb table lists in-frame clones only, not all of them. The data contain more than 25,000 clones, 72% of them singletons. Germline V gives CDR1 SGHTA, CDR2 FQGNSA. V gave up 5 bases and J gave up 0 bases, with 10 bases separating them. This CDR3 region has 14 residues.

The chain joins TRBV7-2 to TRBJ1-2; D is perhaps TRBD1 (5 bases). The source was tumor tissue, collected at baseline. The receptor's source is a person aged 30 to 80 with non-small cell lung cancer. This CDR3 is CASSGRVPNYGYTF. DNA for the CDR3: TGTGCCAGCAGCGGCAGGGTACCTAACTATGGCTACACCTTC.